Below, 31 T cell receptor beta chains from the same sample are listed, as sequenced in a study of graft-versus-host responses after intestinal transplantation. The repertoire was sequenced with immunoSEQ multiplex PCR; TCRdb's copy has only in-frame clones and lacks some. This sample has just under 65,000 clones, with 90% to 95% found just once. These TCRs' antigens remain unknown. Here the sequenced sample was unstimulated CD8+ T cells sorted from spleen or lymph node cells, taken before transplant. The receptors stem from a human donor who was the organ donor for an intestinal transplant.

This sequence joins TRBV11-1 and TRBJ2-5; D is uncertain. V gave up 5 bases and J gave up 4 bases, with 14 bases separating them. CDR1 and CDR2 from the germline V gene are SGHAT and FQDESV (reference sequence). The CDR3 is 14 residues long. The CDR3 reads CASSLIPTGETQYF. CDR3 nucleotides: TGTGCCAGCAGCCTTATACCGACGGGAGAGACCCAGTACTTC.

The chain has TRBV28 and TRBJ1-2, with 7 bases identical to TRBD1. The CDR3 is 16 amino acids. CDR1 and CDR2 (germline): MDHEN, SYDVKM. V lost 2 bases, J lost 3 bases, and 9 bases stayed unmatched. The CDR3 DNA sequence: TGTGCCAGCAGTTTACGAATAGGGGGCAAGGACTATGGCTACACCTTC. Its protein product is CASSLRIGGKDYGYTF.

The CDR3 coding sequence is TGCGCCAGCAGCCGTACGGGACATTTCGACTATGGCTACACCTTC. Protein product: CASSRTGHFDYGYTF. The chain uses TRBV5-1 and TRBJ1-2, with a weak D call TRBD1 (6 bases). The CDR3 is made up of 15 amino acids. Trimming stripped 4 bases from V and 3 bases from J, with 16 bases between. Germline assignment: CDR1 SGHRS and CDR2 YFSETQ.

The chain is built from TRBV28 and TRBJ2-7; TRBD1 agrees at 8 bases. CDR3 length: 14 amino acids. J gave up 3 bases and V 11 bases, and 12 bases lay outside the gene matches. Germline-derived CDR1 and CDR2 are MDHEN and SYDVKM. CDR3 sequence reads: CAAHPHRGYYEQYF. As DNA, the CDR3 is TGTGCCGCTCATCCACACAGGGGGTACTACGAGCAGTACTTC.

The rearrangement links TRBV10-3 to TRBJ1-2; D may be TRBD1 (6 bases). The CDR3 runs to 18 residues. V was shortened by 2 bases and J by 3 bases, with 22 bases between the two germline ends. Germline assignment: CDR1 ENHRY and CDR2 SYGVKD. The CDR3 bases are TGTGCCATCAGTGAGCCCAAAAAGGGACATACGAGAGACTATGGCTACACCTTC. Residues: CAISEPKKGHTRDYGYTF.

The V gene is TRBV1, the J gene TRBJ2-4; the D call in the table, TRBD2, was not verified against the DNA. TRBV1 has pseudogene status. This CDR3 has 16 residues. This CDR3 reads CTSSQVSGIAKNIQYF. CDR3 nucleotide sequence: TGCACCAGCAGCCAAGTGAGCGGGATAGCCAAAAACATTCAGTACTTC.

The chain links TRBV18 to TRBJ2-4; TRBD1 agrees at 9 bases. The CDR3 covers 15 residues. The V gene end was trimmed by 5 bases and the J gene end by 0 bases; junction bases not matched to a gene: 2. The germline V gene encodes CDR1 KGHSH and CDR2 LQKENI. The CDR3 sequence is CASSGQGLAKNIQYF. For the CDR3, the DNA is TGTGCCAGCTCAGGACAGGGGCTAGCCAAAAACATTCAGTACTTC.

This CDR3 is CASSGSGETQYF. DNA of the CDR3: TGTGCCAGCAGTGGCAGCGGGGAGACCCAGTACTTC. The V gene is TRBV2, the J gene TRBJ2-5; TRBD2 might be the D (6 bases). This CDR3 is 12 amino acids long. The V and J ends lost 4 bases and 5 bases respectively, with 8 bases between them. The germline V gene encodes CDR1 SNHLY and CDR2 FYNNEI.

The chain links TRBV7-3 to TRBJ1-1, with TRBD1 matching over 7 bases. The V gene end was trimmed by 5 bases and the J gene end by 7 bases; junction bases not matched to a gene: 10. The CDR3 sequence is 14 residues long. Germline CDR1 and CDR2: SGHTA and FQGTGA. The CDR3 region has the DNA TGTGCCAGCAGCCGATCGCCAGGGGGAGGTGAAGCTTTCTTT. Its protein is CASSRSPGGGEAFF.

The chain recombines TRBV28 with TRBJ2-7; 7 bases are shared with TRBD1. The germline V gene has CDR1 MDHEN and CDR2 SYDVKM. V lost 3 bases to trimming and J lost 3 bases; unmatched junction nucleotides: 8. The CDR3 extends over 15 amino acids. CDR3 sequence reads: CASSFTGTENYEQYF. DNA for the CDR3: TGTGCCAGCAGTTTTACCGGGACAGAGAACTACGAGCAGTACTTC.

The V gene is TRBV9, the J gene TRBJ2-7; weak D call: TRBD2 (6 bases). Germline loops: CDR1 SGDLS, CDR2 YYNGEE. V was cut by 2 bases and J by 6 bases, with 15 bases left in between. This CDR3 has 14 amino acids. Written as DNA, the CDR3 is TGTGCCAGCAGCGTCCGTGGCGGGAACTTCGAGCAGTACTTC. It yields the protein CASSVRGGNFEQYF.

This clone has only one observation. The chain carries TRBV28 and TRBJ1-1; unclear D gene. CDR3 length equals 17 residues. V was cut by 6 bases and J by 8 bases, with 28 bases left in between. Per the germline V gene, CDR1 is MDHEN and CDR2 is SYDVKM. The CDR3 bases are TGTGCCAGCAGCCCCAAAGGTTTACCCCTCTACACAGACGAAGCTTTCTTT. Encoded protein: CASSPKGLPLYTDEAFF.

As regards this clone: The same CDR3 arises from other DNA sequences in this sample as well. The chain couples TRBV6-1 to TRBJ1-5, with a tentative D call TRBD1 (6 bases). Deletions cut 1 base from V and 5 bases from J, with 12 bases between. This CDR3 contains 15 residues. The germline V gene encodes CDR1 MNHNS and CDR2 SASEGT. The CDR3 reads CASSEGRGGHQPQHF. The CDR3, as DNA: TGTGCCAGCAGTGAAGGCAGGGGCGGGCATCAGCCCCAGCATTTT.

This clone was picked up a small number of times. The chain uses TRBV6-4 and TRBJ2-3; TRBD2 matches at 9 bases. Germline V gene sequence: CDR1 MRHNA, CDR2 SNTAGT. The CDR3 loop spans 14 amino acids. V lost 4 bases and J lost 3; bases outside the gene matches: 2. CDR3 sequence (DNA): TGTGCCAGCAGTGGGACTAGCGAAACAGATACGCAGTATTTT. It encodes CASSGTSETDTQYF.

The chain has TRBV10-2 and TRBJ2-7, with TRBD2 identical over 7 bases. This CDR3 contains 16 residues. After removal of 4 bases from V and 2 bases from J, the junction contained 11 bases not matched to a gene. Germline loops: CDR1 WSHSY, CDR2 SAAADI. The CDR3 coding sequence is TGCGCCAGCAGTGGGTTGGATTTGCGGGAGCCCTACGAGCAGTACTTC. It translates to CASSGLDLREPYEQYF.

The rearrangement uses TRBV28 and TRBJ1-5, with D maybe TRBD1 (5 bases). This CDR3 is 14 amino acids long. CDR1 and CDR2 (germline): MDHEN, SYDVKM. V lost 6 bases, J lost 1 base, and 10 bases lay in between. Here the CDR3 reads CASRTVLSNQPQHF. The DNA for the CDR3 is TGTGCCAGCAGGACAGTACTAAGCAATCAGCCCCAGCATTTT. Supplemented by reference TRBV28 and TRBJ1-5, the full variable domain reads DVKVTQSSRYLVKRTGEKVFLECVQDMDHENMFWYRQDPGLGLRLIYFSYDVKMKEKGDIPEGYSVSREKKERFSLILESASTNQTSMYLCASRTVLSNQPQHFGDGTRLSIL.

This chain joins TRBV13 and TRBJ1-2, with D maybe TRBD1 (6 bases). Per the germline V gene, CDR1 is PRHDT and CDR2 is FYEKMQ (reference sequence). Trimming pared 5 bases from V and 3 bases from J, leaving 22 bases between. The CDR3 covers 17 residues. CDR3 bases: TGTGCCAGCAGCCCTGCTGGGAGTAGGACAGTGCACTATGGCTACACCTTC. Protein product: CASSPAGSRTVHYGYTF.

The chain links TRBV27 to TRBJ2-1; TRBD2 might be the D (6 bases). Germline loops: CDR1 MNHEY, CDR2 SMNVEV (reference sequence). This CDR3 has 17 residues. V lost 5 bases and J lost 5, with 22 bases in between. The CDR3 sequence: CASSVFRLVEGNNEQFF. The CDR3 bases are TGTGCCAGCAGTGTCTTCAGACTAGTGGAGGGGAACAATGAGCAGTTCTTC.

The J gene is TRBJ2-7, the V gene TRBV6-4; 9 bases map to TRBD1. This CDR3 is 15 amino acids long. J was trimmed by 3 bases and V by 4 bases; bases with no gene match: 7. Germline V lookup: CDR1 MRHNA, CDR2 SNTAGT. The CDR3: CASSAHPGQGYEQYF. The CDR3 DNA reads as TGTGCCAGCAGTGCCCATCCGGGACAGGGCTACGAGCAGTACTTC.

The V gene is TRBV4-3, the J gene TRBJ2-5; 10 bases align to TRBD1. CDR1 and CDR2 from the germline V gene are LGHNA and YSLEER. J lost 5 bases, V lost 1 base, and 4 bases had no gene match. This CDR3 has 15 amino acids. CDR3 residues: CASSQGTGGQETQYF. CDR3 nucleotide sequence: TGCGCCAGCAGCCAAGGGACAGGGGGACAGGAGACCCAGTACTTC.

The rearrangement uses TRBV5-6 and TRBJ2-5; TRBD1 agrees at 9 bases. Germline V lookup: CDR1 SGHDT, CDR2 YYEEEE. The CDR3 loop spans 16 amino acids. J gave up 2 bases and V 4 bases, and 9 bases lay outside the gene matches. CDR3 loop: CASSPPTGGIQETQYF. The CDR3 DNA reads TGTGCCAGCAGCCCACCGACAGGGGGTATACAAGAGACCCAGTACTTC.

As DNA, the CDR3 is TGTGCAAGTCGCTTACAACGGTACGAGCAGTACTTC. It encodes CASRLQRYEQYF. This chain links TRBV12-2 with TRBJ2-7; the table gives TRBD2 as D, unverified against the DNA. TRBV12-2 is an annotated pseudogene. The CDR3 covers 12 residues.

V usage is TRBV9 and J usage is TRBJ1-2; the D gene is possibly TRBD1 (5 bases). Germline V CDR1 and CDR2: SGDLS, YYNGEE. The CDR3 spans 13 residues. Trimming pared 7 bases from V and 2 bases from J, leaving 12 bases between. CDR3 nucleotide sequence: TGTGCCAGCCACCCCCACAGGAACTATGGCTACACCTTC. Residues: CASHPHRNYGYTF.

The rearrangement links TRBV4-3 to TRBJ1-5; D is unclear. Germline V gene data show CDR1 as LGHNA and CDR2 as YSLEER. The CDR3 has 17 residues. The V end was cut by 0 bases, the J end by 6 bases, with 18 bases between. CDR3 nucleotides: TGCGCCAGCAGCCAAGATTTTAACCGACGGGATCTTCAGCCCCAGCATTTT. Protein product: CASSQDFNRRDLQPQHF.

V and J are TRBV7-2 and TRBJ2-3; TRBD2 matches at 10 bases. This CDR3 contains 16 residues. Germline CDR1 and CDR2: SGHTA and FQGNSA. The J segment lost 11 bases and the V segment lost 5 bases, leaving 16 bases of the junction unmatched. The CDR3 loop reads CASSPGGTSEAMGQYF. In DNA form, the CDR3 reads TGTGCCAGCAGCCCCGGAGGGACTAGCGAGGCGATGGGGCAGTATTTT. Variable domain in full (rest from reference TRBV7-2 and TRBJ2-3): GAGVSQSPSNKVTEKGKDVELRCDPISGHTALYWYRQSLGQGLEFLIYFQGNSAPDKSGLPSDRFSAERTGGSVSTLTIQRTQQEDSAVYLCASSPGGTSEAMGQYFGPGTRLTVL.

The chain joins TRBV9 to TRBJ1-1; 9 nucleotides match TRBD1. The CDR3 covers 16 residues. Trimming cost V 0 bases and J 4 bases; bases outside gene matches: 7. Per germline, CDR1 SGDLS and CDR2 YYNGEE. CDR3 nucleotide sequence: TGTGCCAGCAGCGTAGGGGGGGACAGGGTATTCACTGAAGCTTTCTTT. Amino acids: CASSVGGDRVFTEAFF.

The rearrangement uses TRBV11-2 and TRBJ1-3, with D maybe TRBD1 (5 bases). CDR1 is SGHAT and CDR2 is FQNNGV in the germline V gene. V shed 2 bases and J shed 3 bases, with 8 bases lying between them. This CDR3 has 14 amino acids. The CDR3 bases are TGTGCCAGCAGCTTATCGGGGGATGGAAACACCATATATTTT. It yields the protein CASSLSGDGNTIYF.

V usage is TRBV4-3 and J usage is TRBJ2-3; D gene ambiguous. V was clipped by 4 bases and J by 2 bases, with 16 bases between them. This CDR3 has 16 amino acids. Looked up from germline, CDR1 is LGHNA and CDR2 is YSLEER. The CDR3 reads CASSPQKAFPTDTQYF. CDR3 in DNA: TGCGCCAGCAGCCCCCAAAAAGCTTTCCCCACAGATACGCAGTATTTT.

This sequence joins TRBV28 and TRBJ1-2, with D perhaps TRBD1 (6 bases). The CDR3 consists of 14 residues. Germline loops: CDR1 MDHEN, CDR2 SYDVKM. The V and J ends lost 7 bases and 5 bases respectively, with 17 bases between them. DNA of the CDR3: TGTGCCAGCACACCAGGGGCCTCGATTTATGGCTACACCTTC. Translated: CASTPGASIYGYTF.

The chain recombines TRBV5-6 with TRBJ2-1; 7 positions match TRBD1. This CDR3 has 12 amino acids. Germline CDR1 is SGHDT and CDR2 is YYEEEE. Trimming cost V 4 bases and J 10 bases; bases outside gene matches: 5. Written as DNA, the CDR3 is TGTGCCAGCAGCCAGGGACAGACAGAGCAGTTCTTC. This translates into CASSQGQTEQFF.

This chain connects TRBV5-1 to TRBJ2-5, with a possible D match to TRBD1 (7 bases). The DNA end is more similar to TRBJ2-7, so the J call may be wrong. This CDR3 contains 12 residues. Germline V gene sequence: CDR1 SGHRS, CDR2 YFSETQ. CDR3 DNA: TGCGCCAGCCGTCAGGGGGGAAACGAGCAGTACTTC. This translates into CASRQGGNEQYF.